These 3 T cell receptor beta chains share one sample of origin, sequenced in a study of identical twins. From the 5' RACE reads, TCRdb called clonotypes with MiXCR, one entry per CDR3 protein. The repertoire includes about 530,000 distinct CDR3 sequences, approximately 16% of them detected once, and about 0.4% sits in the top ten. The sample also formed part of further work on yellow fever vaccine responses in identical twins.

The sequencing sample was made of CD4+ T cells sorted from blood. The receptors were sampled from a woman between 18 and 30 years old in good health.

The genes are TRBV5-1 and TRBJ1-1; no clear D gene. Germline CDR1 reads SGHRS; CDR2 reads YFSETQ. V shed 1 base and J shed 4 bases, with 20 bases lying between them. There are 17 residues in the CDR3. The chain's CDR3 is CASSLINVREMATEAFF. The CDR3 DNA sequence: TGCGCCAGCAGCTTGATTAATGTACGGGAGATGGCCACTGAAGCTTTCTTT.

J is TRBJ2-6 and V is TRBV18, with D maybe TRBD2 (7 bases). Trimming removed 6 bases from V and 3 bases from J, with 15 bases in between. The CDR3 runs 16 residues. CDR1 is KGHSH and CDR2 is LQKENI in the germline V gene. This chain's CDR3 is CASSHTGGNGANVLTF. The CDR3 DNA is TGTGCCAGCTCCCACACGGGGGGCAATGGGGCCAACGTCCTGACTTTC.

At least ten counts were recorded for this clonotype. In nucleotides, the CDR3 is TGCGCCAGCAGCTTGGCCGGGTACGGATCACCCCTCCACTTT. Its protein product is CASSLAGYGSPLHF. The V gene is TRBV5-1, the J gene TRBJ1-6; no clear D gene. Germline CDR1 is SGHRS and CDR2 is YFSETQ. Trimming shortened V by 0 bases and J by 10 bases, and 11 bases separated the two germline ends. The CDR3 is made up of 14 amino acids.